This section outlines one T cell receptor (beta chain) sequence together with its context. The antigen is unknown. The germline CDR1 and CDR2 sequences are MDHEN and SYDVKM. The trim removed 0 bases at V and 8 bases at J, leaving 2 bases unmatched. The CDR3 is 13 residues long. The protocol was immunoSEQ multiplex PCR, while the TCRdb copy is restricted to in-frame clones and leaves out a portion. The data show roughly 49,000 clones, with about 92% seen just once and under 20% held by the top ten. The data derive from a study of lymphopenia after photon versus proton radiotherapy. Study-level findings and limits: Relative stability marked proton patients; photon patients lost diversity and naive cells. Larger post-nadir TCR diversity loss correlated inversely with survival in deceased patients. Oligoclonal CD8+ Temra expansion after nadir drove photon patients' diversity drop.

This chain joins TRBV28 and TRBJ1-1, with 8 positions matching TRBD1. The receptor was derived from a middle-aged woman with cholangiocarcinoma. The sequencing used peripheral blood, collected from a patient treated with photon-based radiotherapy. For the CDR3, the DNA is TGTGCCAGCAGTTTATGGGACAGGGAAGAAGCTTTCTTT. Translated, it gives CASSLWDREEAFF.